This is a list of T cell receptor beta chains from one sample in a study of blood T cell repertoires in COVID-19. The data were produced by immunoSEQ multiplex PCR, yet TCRdb's version contains in-frame clones alone and is incomplete. The repertoire holds more than 150,000 clones, roughly 76% seen once, with less than 15% in the top ten. Sample: peripheral blood. These receptors came from an elderly woman with COVID-19, enrolled during active disease. Each CDR3 is given with its conserved first and last residue. The D gene is left open where the match is weak. For some rows the clone size is stated as once, few or many, or as a class when expanded; others skip it.

j_call d_call clone_size v_call cdr3_nt cdr3_aa
TRBJ2-1 TRBD2 . TRBV4-1 TGCGCCAGCAGCCAAGATGAGACTAGCGGTACCTACAATGAGCAGTTCTTC CASSQDETSGTYNEQFF
TRBJ1-6 TRBD1 . TRBV2 TGTGCCAGTCAGACAGGGTTTGGTAATTCACCCCTCCACTTT CASQTGFGNSPLHF
TRBJ2-5 . . TRBV11-3 TGTGCCAGCAGCTCCAACTCAGGGACCCAGTACTTC CASSSNSGTQYF
TRBJ2-7 . . TRBV27 TGTGCCAGCGGACGGACAGAAGACTACGAGCAGTACTTC CASGRTEDYEQYF
TRBJ2-6 . . TRBV24-1 TGTGCCACCAGTGAGGGCCGCTCTGGGGCCAACGTCCTGACTTTC CATSEGRSGANVLTF
TRBJ2-3 TRBD2 . TRBV3-1/TRBV3-2 TGTGCCAGCAGCCAAGGACTAGCTCCGGATACGCAGTATTTT CASSQGLAPDTQYF
TRBJ2-7 TRBD1 . TRBV9 TGTGCCAGCAGCGTAGCTGGGGACAGTACCTACGAGCAGTACTTC CASSVAGDSTYEQYF
TRBJ2-1 TRBD2 . TRBV2 TGTGCCAGCAGTGAGACCGGGGGGGTGTACAATGAGCAGTTCTTC CASSETGGVYNEQFF
TRBJ2-1 . . TRBV5-6 TGTGCCAGCAGCTCGATCCGGACAGCCAATGCGCCGTTCTTC CASSSIRTANAPFF
TRBJ1-5 TRBD1 . TRBV7-8 TGTGCCAGCAGCTTGAGGGGGCTAGGGCGAAGCAATCAGCCCCAGCATTTT CASSLRGLGRSNQPQHF
TRBJ2-7 TRBD1 . TRBV9 TGTGCCAGCAGCTCGGCTGTAGGGACAGCTTTGAGGCAGTACTTC CASSSAVGTALRQYF
TRBJ2-7 . . TRBV5-6 TGTGCCAGCAGCTTGTGGCAGATCACCTACGAGCAGTACTTC CASSLWQITYEQYF
TRBJ1-1 TRBD1 . TRBV5-5 TGTGCCAGCAGCTTCGGGACAGAGAACACTGAAGCTTTCTTT CASSFGTENTEAFF
TRBJ2-3 TRBD2 once TRBV19 TGTGCCAGTAGTATTCAAGCGGGAGCGGATACGCAGTATTTT CASSIQAGADTQYF
TRBJ1-5 TRBD1 . TRBV28 TGTGCCAGCAGCATTGCAGGGGGCAGGGATCAGCCCCAGCATTTT CASSIAGGRDQPQHF
TRBJ1-1 TRBD1 . TRBV5-4 TGTGCCAGCAGCTTGGCCACAGGGGACGGCACTGAAGCTTTCTTT CASSLATGDGTEAFF
TRBJ2-3 TRBD2 . TRBV3-1/TRBV3-2 TGTGCCAGCAGCCAAGATCCAGCGGGAGCCGCACTTTACACAGATACGCAGTATTTT CASSQDPAGAALYTDTQYF
TRBJ2-4 . . TRBV19 TGTGCCAGTATATCCCCCAAAAACATTCAGTACTTC CASISPKNIQYF
TRBJ1-2 TRBD1 once TRBV4-3 TGCGCCAGCAGCCTCCGACAGGGGGATGGCTACACCTTC CASSLRQGDGYTF
TRBJ1-1 . . TRBV11-2 TGTGCCAGCAGCAGGGACTCGATTGAAGCTTTCTTT CASSRDSIEAFF
TRBJ1-4 TRBD1 . TRBV7-6 TGTGCCAGCAGCGGGGACAGGACAACTAATGAAAAACTGTTTTTT CASSGDRTTNEKLFF
TRBJ2-5 . . TRBV28 TGTGCCAGCAGTTTGCTAGCTCTCGATGGGACCCAGTACTTC CASSLLALDGTQYF
TRBJ2-1 TRBD1 . TRBV19 TGTGCCAGCGGACAGGGGGCAAACAATGAGCAGTTCTTC CASGQGANNEQFF
TRBJ2-1 TRBD2 once TRBV7-9 TGTGCCAGCAGCATCCGGACTAGCGGGGTCGACAATGAGCAGTTCTTC CASSIRTSGVDNEQFF
TRBJ2-1 . . TRBV4-3 TGCGCCAGCAGCCAAGATCTGGCTAGCCCTATTTCCTACAATGAGCAGTTCTTC CASSQDLASPISYNEQFF
TRBJ2-4 TRBD2 once TRBV28 TGTGCCATCGAGACTAGCGGTAAACAAAACATTCAGTACTTC CAIETSGKQNIQYF
TRBJ2-5 . once TRBV14 TGTGCCAGCAGCCAACAGGGGGGTAACGCGGCCCAGTACTTC CASSQQGGNAAQYF
TRBJ1-3 . . TRBV12-3/TRBV12-4 TGTGCCAGCAGTTTTCAAAACACCATATATTTT CASSFQNTIYF
TRBJ1-2 . . TRBV4-1 TGCGCCAGCAGCCAAGTCGCGGGCAACTATGGCTACACCTTC CASSQVAGNYGYTF
TRBJ2-2 . . TRBV3-1/TRBV3-2 TGTGCCAGCAGCCAGAACTATCGTGCGGGACCCACCGGGGAGCTGTTTTTT CASSQNYRAGPTGELFF
TRBJ2-2 TRBD2 once TRBV7-2 TGTGCCAGCAGCCCCCCGGGACTAGGATTGAACACCGGGGAGCTGTTTTTT CASSPPGLGLNTGELFF